Each of the 20 T cell receptor beta chains below was sequenced from the same sample in a study of early T cells in non-severe SARS-CoV-2 infection. TCRdb fed the 5' RACE reads into MiXCR, producing one record per CDR3 protein. The profile shows approximately 47,000 distinct CDR3 sequences, about 6.2% of them singletons. Sequences were derived from whole blood, sampled at baseline. Receptors originate from an adult who was a healthcare worker with PCR-confirmed SARS-CoV-2 infection or an uninfected control (not recorded which).

This clonotype was detected ten times or more. The chain employs TRBV10-3 and TRBJ1-2; D might be TRBD1 (6 bases). The CDR3 has 13 amino acids. In germline, CDR1 is ENHRY, CDR2 SYGVKD. The ends were cut back, 4 bases at V and 2 bases at J, with 8 bases in the middle. CDR3 loop: CAISGDRNYGYTF. The CDR3 coding sequence is TGTGCCATCAGTGGTGACAGGAACTATGGCTACACCTTC.

The V call is TRBV6-1, the J call TRBJ2-7; D is possibly TRBD1 or TRBD2 (5 bases each). The germline V gene has CDR1 MNHNS and CDR2 SASEGT. The CDR3 has 12 residues. Trimming took 8 bases from V and 2 from J, leaving 10 bases between them. This chain's CDR3 is CASWGSTYEQYF. In nucleotides, the CDR3 is TGTGCCAGCTGGGGGTCCACCTACGAGCAGTACTTC.

This clonotype was recorded at least ten times. The chain uses TRBV7-9 and TRBJ2-3; TRBD1 matches at 11 bases. J gave up 1 base and V 5 bases, and 2 bases lay outside the gene matches. Germline V CDR1 and CDR2: SEHNR, FQNEAQ (reference sequence). This CDR3 spans 15 amino acids. The CDR3 loop is CASSPDRGRTDTQYF. DNA of the CDR3: TGTGCCAGCAGCCCGGACAGGGGGCGCACAGATACGCAGTATTTT.

The genes are TRBV7-3 and TRBJ2-2, with D unclear. Looked up from germline, CDR1 is SGHTA and CDR2 is FQGTGA. CDR3 size: 12 residues. The ends were cut back, 2 bases at V and 8 bases at J, with 6 bases in the middle. CDR3 residues: CASSLLLGELFF. As DNA, the CDR3 is TGTGCCAGCAGCTTACTCCTAGGGGAGCTGTTTTTT.

The chain joins TRBV25-1 to TRBJ2-7; D is perhaps TRBD1 (6 bases). The V gene lost 4 bases and the J gene lost 4 bases, with 14 bases spanning the gap. CDR3 length equals 14 residues. CDR1 is MGHDK, CDR2 SYGVNS, per germline. The CDR3 spells CASSVGAGVYEQYF. The CDR3 DNA reads as TGTGCCAGCAGTGTAGGGGCAGGGGTTTACGAGCAGTACTTC.

There are many counts of this clonotype. CDR3 nucleotides: TGTGCCAGCAGCTCCGGTACGGTTAGCAATCAGCCCCAGCATTTT. Encoded protein: CASSSGTVSNQPQHF. This chain uses TRBV7-2 with TRBJ1-5; D is uncertain. In germline, CDR1 is SGHTA, CDR2 FQGNSA. Deletions cut 4 bases from V and 0 bases from J, with 10 bases between. CDR3 size: 15 residues.

This clonotype qualifies as large. V usage is TRBV28 and J usage is TRBJ1-5, with D unclear. This CDR3 is built from 11 residues. Trimming pared 3 bases from V and 6 bases from J, leaving 3 bases between. The V gene's germline CDR1 is MDHEN and CDR2 SYDVKM. The CDR3 DNA sequence: TGTGCCAGCAGTTTTCCTCAGCCCCAGCATTTT. Protein product: CASSFPQPQHF.

This clonotype was counted only a few times. The chain combines TRBV4-3 with TRBJ2-1, with 8 nucleotides matching TRBD2. The CDR3 totals 15 residues. CDR1 and CDR2 (germline): LGHNA, YSLEER. With 1 base clipped from V and 9 bases from J, the junction kept 8 bases outside the gene matches. In DNA, the CDR3 is TGCGCCAGCAGCCAAGCCCTGGGACTAGGGGGTGAGCAGTTCTTC. It codes for CASSQALGLGGEQFF.

This rearrangement joins TRBV27 to TRBJ1-2; D may be TRBD1 (6 bases). V was clipped by 2 bases and J by 8 bases, with 21 bases between them. From germline, CDR1 is MNHEY and CDR2 SMNVEV (reference sequence). The CDR3 contains 16 residues. The CDR3 region has the DNA TGTGCCAGCAGTTTACGGGACACCGTCAGAGAGGGCGGCTACACCTTC. It specifies CASSLRDTVREGGYTF.

This chain joins TRBV20-1 and TRBJ2-1; TRBD1 might be the D (5 bases). The CDR3 contains 13 residues. Deletions cut 4 bases from V and 4 bases from J, with 11 bases between. CDR1 and CDR2 (germline): DFQATT, SNEGSKA (reference sequence). Here the CDR3 DNA reads TGCAGTGCTAACAGGAACGCTTACAATGAGCAGTTCTTC. Its protein product is CSANRNAYNEQFF.

The chain employs TRBV11-2 and TRBJ2-1; 8 nucleotides match TRBD2. V lost 3 bases to trimming and J lost 6 bases; unmatched junction nucleotides: 10. Germline V gene sequence: CDR1 SGHAT, CDR2 FQNNGV. CDR3 length: 16 residues. The CDR3 DNA reads as TGTGCCAGCAGCTTCCAAAGCGGGAGTATCTTCAATGAGCAGTTCTTC. Protein: CASSFQSGSIFNEQFF.

J is TRBJ1-1 and V is TRBV6-2 or TRBV6-3; 8 bases fit TRBD1. The trim removed 6 bases at V and 4 bases at J, leaving 7 bases unmatched. The CDR3 runs 14 residues. Germline loops: CDR1 MNHEY, CDR2 SVGEGT. CDR3 residues: CASRSQGAVTEAFF. The DNA for the CDR3 is TGTGCCAGCAGAAGCCAGGGGGCGGTCACTGAAGCTTTCTTT.

This clonotype was counted a few times. The CDR3 sequence: CASSAGHLNSGANVLTF. CDR3 DNA sequence: TGTGCCAGCAGCGCCGGCCATCTGAACTCTGGGGCCAACGTCCTGACTTTC. This rearrangement joins TRBV9 to TRBJ2-6; no definite D call. This CDR3 has 17 residues. The V gene lost 3 bases and the J gene lost 0 bases, with 13 bases spanning the gap. Germline V gene lookup returns CDR1 SGDLS and CDR2 YYNGEE.

The gene calls are TRBV29-1 and TRBJ1-2; a possible D gene is TRBD1 (6 bases). The CDR3 totals 12 residues. Germline values: CDR1 SQVTM, CDR2 ANQGSEA. Trimming took 5 bases from V and 7 from J, leaving 14 bases between them. The CDR3 reads CSVWGGEGGYTF. The CDR3 DNA is TGCAGCGTTTGGGGGGGCGAGGGTGGCTACACCTTC.

This clonotype was found many times. The chain carries TRBV7-2 and TRBJ1-5; D not resolved. V lost 1 base to trimming and J lost 3 bases, with 10 bases between them. CDR3 size: 15 residues. Germline V lookup: CDR1 SGHTA, CDR2 FQGNSA. The CDR3 nucleotides read TGTGCCAGCAGCTTAGGAGGGAGGAACAATCAGCCCCAGCATTTT. Protein sequence: CASSLGGRNNQPQHF.

This clonotype has more than one count but fewer than ten. This chain's CDR3 is CASSLSGPSYEQYF. DNA of the CDR3: TGTGCCAGCAGTTTATCAGGTCCCTCCTACGAGCAGTACTTC. The rearrangement uses TRBV28 and TRBJ2-7; D is unresolved. The germline gives CDR1 MDHEN, CDR2 SYDVKM. V lost 1 base and J 0 bases, leaving 7 bases between the germline ends. The CDR3 spans 14 residues.

This clonotype was picked up many times. V and J are TRBV4-2 and TRBJ2-2; D possibly corresponds to TRBD1 (5 bases). The CDR3 is made up of 15 amino acids. The V end was cut by 0 bases, the J end by 8 bases, with 13 bases between. The germline gives CDR1 LGHNA, CDR2 YNFKEQ. CDR3 DNA sequence: TGTGCCAGCAGCCAAGAGGGGCCTTTCCCGGGGGAGCTGTTTTTT. Protein product: CASSQEGPFPGELFF.

J is TRBJ1-2 and V is TRBV12-2; the table's D call, TRBD1, was not checked against the DNA. TRBV12-2 represents a pseudogene. The CDR3 runs to 18 residues. The CDR3: CASRSPTPLEPRDYGYTF. CDR3 coding DNA: TGTGCAAGTCGCTCTCCAACTCCCCTCGAACCACGGGACTATGGCTACACCTTC.

The sample holds many counts of this clonotype. This chain connects TRBV19 to TRBJ2-6; no reliable D call. Trimming pared 2 bases from V and 0 bases from J, leaving 2 bases between. This CDR3 has 14 amino acids. Germline V CDR1 and CDR2: LNHDA, SQIVND (reference sequence). The CDR3 here is CASSINSGANVLTF. CDR3 nucleotide sequence: TGTGCCAGTAGTATAAACTCTGGGGCCAACGTCCTGACTTTC.

This clonotype was found many times. J is TRBJ1-5 and V is TRBV28, with D possibly TRBD1 on 6 matching bases. Trimming pared 1 base from V and 7 bases from J, leaving 14 bases between. The CDR3 is made up of 15 amino acids. The germline CDR1 and CDR2 sequences are MDHEN and SYDVKM. The CDR3 bases are TGTGCCAGCAGTTTATTGTCGGCAGGGGAGCAGCCCCAGCATTTT. Its protein is CASSLLSAGEQPQHF.